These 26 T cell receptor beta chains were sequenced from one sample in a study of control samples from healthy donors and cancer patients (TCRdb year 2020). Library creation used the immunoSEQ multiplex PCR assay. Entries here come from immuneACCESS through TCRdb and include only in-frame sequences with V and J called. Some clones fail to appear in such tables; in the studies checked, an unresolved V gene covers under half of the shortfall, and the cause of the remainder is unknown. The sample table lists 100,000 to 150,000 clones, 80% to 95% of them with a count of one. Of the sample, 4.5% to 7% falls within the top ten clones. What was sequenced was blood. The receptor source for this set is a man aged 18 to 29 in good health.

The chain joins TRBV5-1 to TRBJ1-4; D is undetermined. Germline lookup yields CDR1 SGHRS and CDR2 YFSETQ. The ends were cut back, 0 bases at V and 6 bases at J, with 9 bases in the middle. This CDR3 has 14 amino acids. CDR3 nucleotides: TGCGCCAGCAGCTTGGGGGCAGCCGATGAAAAACTGTTTTTT. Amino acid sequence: CASSLGAADEKLFF. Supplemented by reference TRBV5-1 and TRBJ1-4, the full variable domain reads KAGVTQTPRYLIKTRGQQVTLSCSPISGHRSVSWYQQTPGQGLQFLFEYFSETQRNKGNFPGRFSGRQFSNSRSEMNVSTLELGDSALYLCASSLGAADEKLFFGSGTQLSVL.

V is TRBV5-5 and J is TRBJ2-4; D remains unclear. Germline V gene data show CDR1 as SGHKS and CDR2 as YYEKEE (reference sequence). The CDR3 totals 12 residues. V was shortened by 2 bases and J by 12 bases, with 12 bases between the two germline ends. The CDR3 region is CASSLLGSSQYF. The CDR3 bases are TGTGCCAGCAGCTTATTAGGGTCCTCTCAGTACTTC.

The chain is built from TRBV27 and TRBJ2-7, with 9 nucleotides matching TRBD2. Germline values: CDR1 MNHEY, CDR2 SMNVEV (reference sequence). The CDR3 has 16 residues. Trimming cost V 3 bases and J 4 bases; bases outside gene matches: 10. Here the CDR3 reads CASSFGRATSGYEQYF. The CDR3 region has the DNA TGTGCCAGCAGTTTTGGCCGGGCAACTAGCGGGTACGAGCAGTACTTC.

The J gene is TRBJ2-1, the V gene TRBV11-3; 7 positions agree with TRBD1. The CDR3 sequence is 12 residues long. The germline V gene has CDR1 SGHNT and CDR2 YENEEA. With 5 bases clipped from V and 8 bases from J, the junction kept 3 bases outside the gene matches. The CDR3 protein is CASSRQGDEQFF. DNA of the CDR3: TGTGCCAGCAGCCGACAGGGCGATGAGCAGTTCTTC.

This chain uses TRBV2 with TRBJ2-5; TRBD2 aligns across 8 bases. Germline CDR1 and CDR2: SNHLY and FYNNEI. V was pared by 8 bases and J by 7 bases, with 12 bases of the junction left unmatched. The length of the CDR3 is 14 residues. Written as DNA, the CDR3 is TGTGCCAGCGTGCTAGCGGGTCCCGATGGGACCCAGTACTTC. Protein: CASVLAGPDGTQYF.

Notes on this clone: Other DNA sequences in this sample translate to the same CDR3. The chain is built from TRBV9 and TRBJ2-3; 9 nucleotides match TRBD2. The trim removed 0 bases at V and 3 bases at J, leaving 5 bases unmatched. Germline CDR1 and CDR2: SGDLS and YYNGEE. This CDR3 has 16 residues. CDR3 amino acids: CASSVAGGGATDTQYF. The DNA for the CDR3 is TGTGCCAGCAGCGTAGCTGGCGGGGGGGCGACAGATACGCAGTATTTT.

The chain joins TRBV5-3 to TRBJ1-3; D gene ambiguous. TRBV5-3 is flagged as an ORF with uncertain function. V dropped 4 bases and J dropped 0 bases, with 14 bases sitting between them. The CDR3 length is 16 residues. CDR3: CARSPGPPYSGNTIYF. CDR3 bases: TGTGCCAGAAGCCCGGGCCCACCTTACTCTGGAAACACCATATATTTT.

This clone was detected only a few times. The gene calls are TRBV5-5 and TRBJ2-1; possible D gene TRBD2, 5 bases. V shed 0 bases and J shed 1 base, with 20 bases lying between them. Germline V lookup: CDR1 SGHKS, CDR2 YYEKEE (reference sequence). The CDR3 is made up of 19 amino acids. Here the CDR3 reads CASSLGLLRALGSYNEQFF. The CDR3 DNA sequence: TGTGCCAGCAGCTTGGGGTTATTGAGGGCCCTGGGATCCTACAATGAGCAGTTCTTC.

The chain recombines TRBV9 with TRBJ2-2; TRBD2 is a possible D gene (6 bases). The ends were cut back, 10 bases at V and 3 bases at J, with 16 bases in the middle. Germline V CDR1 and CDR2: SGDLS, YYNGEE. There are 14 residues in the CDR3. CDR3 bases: TGTGCCGGTTCTACTAGCTGGGACACCGGGGAGCTGTTTTTT. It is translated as CAGSTSWDTGELFF.

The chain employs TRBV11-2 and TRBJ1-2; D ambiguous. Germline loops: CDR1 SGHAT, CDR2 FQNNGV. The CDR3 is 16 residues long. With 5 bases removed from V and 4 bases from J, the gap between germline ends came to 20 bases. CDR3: CASSHHRRKRSYGYTF. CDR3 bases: TGTGCCAGCAGCCATCACCGAAGGAAAAGGAGCTATGGCTACACCTTC.

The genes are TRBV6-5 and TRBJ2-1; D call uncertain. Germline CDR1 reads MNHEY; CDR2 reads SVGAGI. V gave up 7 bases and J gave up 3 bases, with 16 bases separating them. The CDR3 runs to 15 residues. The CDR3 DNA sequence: TGTGCCAGCAAAGAAATAGAAATCCACTACAATGAGCAGTTCTTC. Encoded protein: CASKEIEIHYNEQFF.

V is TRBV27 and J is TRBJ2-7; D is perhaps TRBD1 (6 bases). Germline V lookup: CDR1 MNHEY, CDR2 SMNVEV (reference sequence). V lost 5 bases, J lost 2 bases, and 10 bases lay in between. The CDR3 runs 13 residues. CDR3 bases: TGTGCCAGCAGTGGGGGACACCCCTACGAGCAGTACTTC. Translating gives CASSGGHPYEQYF.

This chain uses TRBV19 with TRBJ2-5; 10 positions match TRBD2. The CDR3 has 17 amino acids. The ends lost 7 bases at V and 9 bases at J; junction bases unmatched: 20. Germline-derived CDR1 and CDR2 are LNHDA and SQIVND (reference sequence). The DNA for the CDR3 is TGTGCCAGTACGGCTAGCGGGGGCCATACCACCAAGAGGGCCCAGTACTTC. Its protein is CASTASGGHTTKRAQYF. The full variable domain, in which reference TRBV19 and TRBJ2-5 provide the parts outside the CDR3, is DGGITQSPKYLFRKEGQNVTLSCEQNLNHDAMYWYRQDPGQGLRLIYYSQIVNDFQKGDIAEGYSVSREKKESFPLTVTSAQKNPTAFYLCASTASGGHTTKRAQYFGPGTRLLVL.

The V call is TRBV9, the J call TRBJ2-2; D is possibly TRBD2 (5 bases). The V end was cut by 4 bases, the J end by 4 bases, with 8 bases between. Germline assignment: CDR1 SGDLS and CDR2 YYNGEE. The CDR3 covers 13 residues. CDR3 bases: TGTGCCAGCAGCCCCGCGGGCACCGGGGAGCTGTTTTTT. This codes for CASSPAGTGELFF.

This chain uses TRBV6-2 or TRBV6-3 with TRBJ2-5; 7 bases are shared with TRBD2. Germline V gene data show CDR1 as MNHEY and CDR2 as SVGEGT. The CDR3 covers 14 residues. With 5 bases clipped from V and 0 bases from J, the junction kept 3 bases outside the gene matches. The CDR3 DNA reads TGTGCCAGCAGTCGCGGGGGATACCAAGAGACCCAGTACTTC. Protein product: CASSRGGYQETQYF.

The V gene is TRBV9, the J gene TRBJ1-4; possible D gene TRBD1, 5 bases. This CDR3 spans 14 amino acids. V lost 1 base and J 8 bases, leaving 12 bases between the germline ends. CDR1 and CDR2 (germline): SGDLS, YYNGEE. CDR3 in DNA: TGTGCCAGCAGCGTAAAGGGGACGGGAGAAAAACTGTTTTTT. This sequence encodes CASSVKGTGEKLFF.

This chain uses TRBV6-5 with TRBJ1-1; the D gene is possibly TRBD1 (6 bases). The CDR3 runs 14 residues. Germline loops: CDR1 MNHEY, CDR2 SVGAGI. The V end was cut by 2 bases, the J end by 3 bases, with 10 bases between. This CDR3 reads CASSYGGRDTEAFF. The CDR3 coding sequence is TGTGCCAGCAGTTACGGGGGGCGGGACACTGAAGCTTTCTTT.

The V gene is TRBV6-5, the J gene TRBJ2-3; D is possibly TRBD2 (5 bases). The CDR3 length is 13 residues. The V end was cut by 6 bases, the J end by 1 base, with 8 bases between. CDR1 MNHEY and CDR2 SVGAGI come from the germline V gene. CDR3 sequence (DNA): TGTGCCAGCAGGAGGACTGGCACAGATACGCAGTATTTT. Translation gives CASRRTGTDTQYF.

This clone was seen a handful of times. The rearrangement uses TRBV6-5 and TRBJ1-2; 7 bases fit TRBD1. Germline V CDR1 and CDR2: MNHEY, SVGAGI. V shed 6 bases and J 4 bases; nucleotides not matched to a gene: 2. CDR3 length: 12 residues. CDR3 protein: CASSPGGYGYTF. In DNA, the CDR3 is TGTGCCAGCAGCCCAGGGGGCTATGGCTACACCTTC.

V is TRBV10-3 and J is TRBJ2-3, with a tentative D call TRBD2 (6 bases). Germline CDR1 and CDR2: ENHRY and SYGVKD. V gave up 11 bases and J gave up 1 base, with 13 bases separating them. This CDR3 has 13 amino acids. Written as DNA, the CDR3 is TGTGCCGTAACCGGGGGAGGCACAGATACGCAGTATTTT. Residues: CAVTGGGTDTQYF.

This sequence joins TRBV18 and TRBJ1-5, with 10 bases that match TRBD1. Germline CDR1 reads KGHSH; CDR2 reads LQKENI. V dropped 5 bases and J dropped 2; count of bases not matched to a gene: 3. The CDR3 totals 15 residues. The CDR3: CASSTGTGGNQPQHF. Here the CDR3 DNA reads TGTGCCAGCTCAACCGGGACAGGGGGCAATCAGCCCCAGCATTTT.

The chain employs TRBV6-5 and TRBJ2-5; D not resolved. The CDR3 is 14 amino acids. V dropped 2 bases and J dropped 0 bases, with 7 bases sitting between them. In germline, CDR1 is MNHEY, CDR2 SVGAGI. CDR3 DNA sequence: TGTGCCAGCAGTTACATTGGTCACCAAGAGACCCAGTACTTC. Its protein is CASSYIGHQETQYF.

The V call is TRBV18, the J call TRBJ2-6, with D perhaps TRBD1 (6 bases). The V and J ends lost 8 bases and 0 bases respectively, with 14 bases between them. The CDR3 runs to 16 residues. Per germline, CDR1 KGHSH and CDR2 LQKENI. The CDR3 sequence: CASPRTAASGANVLTF. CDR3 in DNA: TGTGCCAGCCCAAGGACAGCAGCCTCTGGGGCCAACGTCCTGACTTTC.

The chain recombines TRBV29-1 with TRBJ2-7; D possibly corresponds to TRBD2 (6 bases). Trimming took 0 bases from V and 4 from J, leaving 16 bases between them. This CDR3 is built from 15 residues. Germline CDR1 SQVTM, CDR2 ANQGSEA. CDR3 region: CSVEDIGGAGYEQYF. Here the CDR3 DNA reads TGCAGCGTTGAAGATATTGGAGGGGCTGGTTACGAGCAGTACTTC.

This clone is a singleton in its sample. The CDR3: CATSRDVGLWQPQHF. The CDR3 bases are TGTGCCACCAGCAGAGATGTGGGGTTATGGCAGCCCCAGCATTTT. This chain joins TRBV15 and TRBJ1-5; D gene ambiguous. The V end was cut by 0 bases, the J end by 7 bases, with 13 bases between. The CDR3 extends over 15 amino acids. Germline V gives CDR1 LNHNV, CDR2 YYDKDF (reference sequence).

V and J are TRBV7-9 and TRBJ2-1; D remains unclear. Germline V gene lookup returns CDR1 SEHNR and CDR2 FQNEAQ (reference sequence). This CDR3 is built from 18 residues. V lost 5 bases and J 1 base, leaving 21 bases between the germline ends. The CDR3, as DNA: TGTGCCAGCAGCCCCTACCGGGCCCACCAGAAATCCTACAATGAGCAGTTCTTC. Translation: CASSPYRAHQKSYNEQFF.